Below are 31 T cell receptor beta chains sequenced from a single sample in a study of blood T cell repertoires in COVID-19. Assay: immunoSEQ multiplex PCR; the TCRdb copy retains only in-frame clones and omits some. The sample contains approximately 270,000 clones, under 90% of which appear only once. Sequenced input: PBMCs or T cells enriched from blood (not recorded which). The receptors derive from a woman aged 55-70 years who had recovered from COVID-19.

The chain links TRBV2 to TRBJ1-5; D uncertain. CDR1 and CDR2 from the germline V gene are SNHLY and FYNNEI. The CDR3 contains 13 residues. Trimming pared 6 bases from V and 6 bases from J, leaving 12 bases between. CDR3 protein: CASREDIAQPQHF. The CDR3 nucleotides are TGTGCCAGCAGAGAGGATATTGCTCAGCCCCAGCATTTT.

The chain uses TRBV9 and TRBJ2-1; possibly TRBD2 for D (5 bases). Trimming shortened V by 3 bases and J by 0 bases, and 16 bases separated the two germline ends. CDR1 SGDLS and CDR2 YYNGEE come from the germline V gene. The CDR3 runs 17 residues. The CDR3: CASSDNGPEGSYNEQFF. DNA for the CDR3: TGTGCCAGCAGCGACAATGGCCCCGAGGGCTCCTACAATGAGCAGTTCTTC.

The chain combines TRBV7-9 with TRBJ1-2, with 12 positions matching TRBD1. Looked up from germline, CDR1 is SEHNR and CDR2 is FQNEAQ (reference sequence). Unmatched junction bases numbered 4, after V lost 5 bases and J lost 3 bases. The CDR3 is 15 residues long. DNA for the CDR3: TGTGCCAGCAGCCCGGGACAGGGGGCCTACTATGGCTACACCTTC. It is translated as CASSPGQGAYYGYTF.

This clone was picked up one time. The chain couples TRBV4-1 to TRBJ2-3; D may be TRBD2 (6 bases). Germline-derived CDR1 and CDR2 are MGHRA and YSYEKL. V lost 3 bases and J lost 2, with 15 bases in between. This CDR3 region has 16 residues. The CDR3 bases are TGCGCCAGCAGCCAGCGGGACCCCACTTCCACAGATACGCAGTATTTT. This translates into CASSQRDPTSTDTQYF.

The chain has TRBV29-1 and TRBJ1-2; D not certain. The CDR3 consists of 10 residues. Trimming left V 6 bases short and J 5 bases short, with 7 bases between. Germline V CDR1 and CDR2: SQVTM, ANQGSEA. CDR3 sequence: CSVDEYGYTF. DNA for the CDR3: TGCAGCGTCGATGAGTATGGCTACACCTTC.

This clone occurred once. V and J are TRBV10-3 and TRBJ1-5, with D perhaps matching TRBD1 (5 bases). Per the germline V gene, CDR1 is ENHRY and CDR2 is SYGVKD. V lost 4 bases and J lost 0, with 7 bases in between. The CDR3 is 14 amino acids. In DNA form, the CDR3 reads TGTGCCATCAGTGCAGGGTATAGCAATCAGCCCCAGCATTTT. This encodes CAISAGYSNQPQHF.

This chain connects TRBV12-3 or TRBV12-4 to TRBJ2-1; no reliable D call. This CDR3 is built from 13 residues. Trimming removed 1 base from V and 8 bases from J, with 9 bases in between. CDR3 sequence reads: CASSLVSSDEQFF. The CDR3, as DNA: TGTGCCAGCAGTTTAGTATCAAGCGATGAGCAGTTCTTC.

V usage is TRBV30 and J usage is TRBJ2-3; D might be TRBD2 (6 bases). CDR3 size: 13 residues. The germline V gene has CDR1 GTSNPN and CDR2 SVGIG (reference sequence). Trimming pared 5 bases from V and 2 bases from J, leaving 11 bases between. The CDR3 sequence is CAWASAHTDTQYF. DNA of the CDR3: TGTGCCTGGGCTAGCGCTCACACAGATACGCAGTATTTT. Variable domain in full (rest from reference TRBV30 and TRBJ2-3): SQTIHQWPATLVQPVGSPLSLECTVEGTSNPNLYWYRQAAGRGLQLLFYSVGIGQISSEVPQNLSASRPQDRQFILSSKKLLLSDSGFYLCAWASAHTDTQYFGPGTRLTVL.

In this sample, this clone turned up once. Within the sample, other DNA sequences also encode this same CDR3. The genes are TRBV2 and TRBJ1-1; 7 nucleotides match TRBD1. The CDR3 runs to 13 residues. V gave up 7 bases and J gave up 2 bases; unmatched junction bases: 4. Germline loops: CDR1 SNHLY, CDR2 FYNNEI. This CDR3 reads CASTGQVNTEAFF. The CDR3 nucleotides are TGTGCCAGCACCGGACAGGTTAACACTGAAGCTTTCTTT.

The chain has TRBV20-1 and TRBJ1-5; unclear D gene. Per the germline V gene, CDR1 is DFQATT and CDR2 is SNEGSKA (reference sequence). Trimming took off 7 bases at V and 7 bases at J, with 5 bases between the two ends. This CDR3 comprises 9 residues. Here the CDR3 reads CSVGQPQHF. In nucleotides, the CDR3 is TGCAGTGTCGGGCAGCCCCAGCATTTT.

The rearrangement joins TRBV28 to TRBJ1-1; D gene unclear. Germline CDR1 and CDR2: MDHEN and SYDVKM. Between the trimmed V and J ends, which lost 4 bases and 0 bases, there was a span of 12 bases. There are 15 residues in the CDR3. The CDR3 region is CASSSRKRLNTEAFF. In DNA, the CDR3 is TGTGCCAGCAGTTCTCGAAAGCGGTTGAACACTGAAGCTTTCTTT.

The genes are TRBV11-2 and TRBJ2-1, with 9 bases aligning to TRBD1. With V trimmed by 6 bases and J by 6 bases, 9 bases remained unmatched. Germline loops: CDR1 SGHAT, CDR2 FQNNGV. This CDR3 has 15 amino acids. Written as DNA, the CDR3 is TGTGCCAGCAGAACACCGGGACAGGGAATCAATGAGCAGTTCTTC. Translated, it gives CASRTPGQGINEQFF.

This clone is a singleton in its sample. The V gene is TRBV5-1, the J gene TRBJ2-3; 10 bases line up with TRBD2. This CDR3 is built from 12 residues. Germline CDR1 reads SGHRS; CDR2 reads YFSETQ. J lost 14 bases, V lost 3 bases, and 6 bases had no gene match. CDR3: CASSYASGRLYF. In DNA form, the CDR3 reads TGCGCCAGCAGCTACGCTAGCGGGAGACTGTATTTT.

The chain uses TRBV6-5 and TRBJ2-5, with 11 positions matching TRBD2. CDR3 length equals 16 residues. V gave up 4 bases and J gave up 0 bases; unmatched junction bases: 4. CDR1 and CDR2 (germline): MNHEY, SVGAGI. As DNA, the CDR3 is TGTGCCAGCAGTTCAAGACTAGCGGGGTACCAAGAGACCCAGTACTTC. Its protein product is CASSSRLAGYQETQYF.

The chain's CDR3 is CASSLWGNRGVDEQFF. CDR3 in DNA: TGCGCCAGCAGCTTGTGGGGGAACAGGGGTGTTGATGAGCAGTTCTTC. This chain uses TRBV5-1 with TRBJ2-1; 7 nucleotides line up with TRBD1. V lost 1 base, J lost 8 bases, and 12 bases stayed unmatched. The CDR3 covers 16 residues. Germline V CDR1 and CDR2: SGHRS, YFSETQ.

V gene TRBV5-1 combines with J gene TRBJ1-5; perhaps TRBD1 as D (6 bases). This CDR3 has 15 residues. Germline CDR1 reads SGHRS; CDR2 reads YFSETQ. Deletions cut 4 bases from V and 6 bases from J, with 17 bases between. The CDR3 bases are TGCGCCAGCAGCCTGAGGGGGGGTCTGGGTCAGCCCCAGCATTTT. Protein: CASSLRGGLGQPQHF.

With respect to this clone: Its ends do not fully match the called genes, so a read error is possible. This sequence joins TRBV7-9 and TRBJ1-2; D possibly corresponds to TRBD1 (5 bases). CDR3 length: 12 residues. Germline V gene sequence: CDR1 SEHNR, CDR2 FQNEAQ (reference sequence). CDR3 protein: CASSSWDYGYTF. In nucleotides, the CDR3 is TGTGCCAGCAGTTCCTGGGACTACGGCTACACCTTC.

The CDR3 spells CASKAPGQDYNYGYTF. As DNA, the CDR3 is TGTGCCAGTAAGGCTCCGGGACAGGATTATAACTATGGCTACACCTTC. The chain employs TRBV19 and TRBJ1-2, with 8 positions matching TRBD1. The V gene's germline CDR1 is LNHDA and CDR2 SQIVND (reference sequence). The CDR3 extends over 16 amino acids. The junction had 11 bases not matched to a gene; V was cut back by 7 bases and J by 1 base.

CDR3 nucleotide sequence: TGCGCCAGCAGCCTAGCGACAGTTACCCAAGAGACCCAGTACTTC. It encodes CASSLATVTQETQYF. This chain uses TRBV5-1 with TRBJ2-5; tentative D call: TRBD2 (6 bases). Germline V gene data show CDR1 as SGHRS and CDR2 as YFSETQ. V gave up 4 bases and J gave up 1 base, with 14 bases separating them. CDR3 length equals 15 residues.

The chain recombines TRBV28 with TRBJ2-7; TRBD2 agrees at 8 bases. CDR1 is MDHEN and CDR2 is SYDVKM in the germline V gene. Trimming removed 6 bases from V and 6 bases from J; junction bases left unmatched: 13. This CDR3 region has 15 residues. The CDR3 reads CASSPRGGRLGEQYF. The CDR3 DNA reads TGTGCCAGCAGCCCCCGGGGGGGGCGCTTGGGCGAGCAGTACTTC.

The chain carries TRBV5-8 and TRBJ2-2; TRBD2 might be the D (6 bases). V was shortened by 2 bases and J by 4 bases, with 15 bases between the two germline ends. Germline V gene lookup returns CDR1 SGHTS and CDR2 YDEGEE. CDR3 length equals 16 residues. The CDR3 DNA follows: TGTGCCAGCAGCTTTGGCAATAGCGGAGCCACCGGGGAGCTGTTTTTT. Translation gives CASSFGNSGATGELFF.

The rearrangement joins TRBV5-1 to TRBJ2-1, with 8 bases aligning to TRBD2. With V trimmed by 3 bases and J by 4 bases, 9 bases remained unmatched. The CDR3 covers 16 residues. CDR1 is SGHRS and CDR2 is YFSETQ in the germline V gene. The CDR3 here is CASSSGSGGAYNEQFF. The CDR3 DNA reads as TGCGCCAGCAGCTCCGGAAGCGGGGGCGCTTACAATGAGCAGTTCTTC.

The chain uses TRBV12-5 and TRBJ1-1; 10 positions agree with TRBD1. The germline V gene encodes CDR1 LGHNT and CDR2 FRNRAP. V gave up 6 bases and J gave up 4 bases; unmatched junction bases: 5. The CDR3 has 14 residues. The CDR3 DNA sequence: TGTGCTAGTGGCCCGACAGGGGGCGTCACTGAAGCTTTCTTT. Its protein is CASGPTGGVTEAFF.

V usage is TRBV24-1 and J usage is TRBJ1-4; TRBD1 matches 10 bases. The germline gives CDR1 KGHDR, CDR2 SFDVKD. The V segment lost 0 bases and the J segment 8 bases; nucleotides outside the gene matches: 8. This CDR3 region has 17 residues. The chain's CDR3 is CATSDLGRQGAGEKLFF. CDR3 DNA sequence: TGTGCCACCAGTGATTTGGGGCGACAGGGGGCAGGAGAAAAACTGTTTTTT.

This chain links TRBV24-1 with TRBJ2-7, with 11 bases fitting TRBD1. Trimming removed 9 bases from V and 4 bases from J; junction bases left unmatched: 4. The CDR3 has 13 amino acids. Germline V gene lookup returns CDR1 KGHDR and CDR2 SFDVKD. DNA for the CDR3: TGTGCCACCGGACAGGGGGCCGTTTACGAGCAGTACTTC. Its protein product is CATGQGAVYEQYF.

The chain has TRBV2 and TRBJ1-1; 7 bases line up with TRBD1. Germline CDR1 and CDR2: SNHLY and FYNNEI. Unmatched junction bases numbered 14, after V lost 2 bases and J lost 2 bases. This CDR3 has 18 residues. In DNA, the CDR3 is TGTGCCAGCAGTGAATATCGGGCAGGGGGGTTTGCAAACACTGAAGCTTTCTTT. Translated: CASSEYRAGGFANTEAFF.

V is TRBV5-1 and J is TRBJ1-6; 8 nucleotides agree with TRBD1. Per germline, CDR1 SGHRS and CDR2 YFSETQ. V trimming: 0 bases; J trimming: 6 bases; junction bases outside the gene matches: 2. CDR3 length: 15 amino acids. Written as DNA, the CDR3 is TGCGCCAGCAGCTTGGGGACAGGGCGTAATTCACCCCTCCACTTT. The encoded protein is CASSLGTGRNSPLHF.

The chain combines TRBV4-1 with TRBJ1-5, with D uncertain. V was cut by 2 bases and J by 4 bases, with 9 bases left in between. The germline V gene encodes CDR1 MGHRA and CDR2 YSYEKL. This CDR3 has 14 amino acids. The CDR3: CASSQYGLNQPQHF. The DNA for the CDR3 is TGCGCCAGCAGCCAATATGGGCTTAATCAGCCCCAGCATTTT.

A remark on this clone: In the same sample, other DNA sequences code for this CDR3. The J gene is TRBJ1-5, the V gene TRBV3-1 (or the pseudogene TRBV3-2); D is undetermined. CDR1 and CDR2 from the germline V gene are LGHDT and YNNKEL (reference sequence). This CDR3 is built from 13 residues. Trimming took 0 bases from V and 6 from J, leaving 6 bases between them. The CDR3 reads CASSQDLSQPQHF. As DNA, the CDR3 is TGTGCCAGCAGCCAAGATCTAAGTCAGCCCCAGCATTTT.

V gene TRBV11-3 combines with J gene TRBJ2-1; no clear D. Germline-derived CDR1 and CDR2 are SGHNT and YENEEA. The CDR3 runs 14 residues. Deletions cut 5 bases from V and 7 bases from J, with 15 bases between. The CDR3 sequence is CASSRSTRRNEQFF. The CDR3 bases are TGTGCCAGCAGCCGATCGACCCGCAGGAATGAGCAGTTCTTC.

The chain has TRBV9 and TRBJ2-5, with 10 positions matching TRBD1. The CDR3 spans 15 residues. CDR1 SGDLS and CDR2 YYNGEE come from the germline V gene. The V gene end was trimmed by 4 bases and the J gene end by 5 bases; junction bases not matched to a gene: 8. The CDR3 region has the DNA TGTGCCAGCAGCAGATCGACAGGGGGCGGTGAGACCCAGTACTTC. The encoded protein is CASSRSTGGGETQYF.